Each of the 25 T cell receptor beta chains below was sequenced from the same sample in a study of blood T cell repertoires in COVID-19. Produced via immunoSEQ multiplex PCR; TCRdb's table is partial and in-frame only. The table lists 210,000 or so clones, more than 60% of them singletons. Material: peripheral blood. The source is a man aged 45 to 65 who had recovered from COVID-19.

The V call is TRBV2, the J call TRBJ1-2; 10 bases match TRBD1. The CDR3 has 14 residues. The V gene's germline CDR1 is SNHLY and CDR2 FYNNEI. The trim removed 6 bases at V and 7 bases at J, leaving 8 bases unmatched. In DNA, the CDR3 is TGTGCCAGCAGGGCCGGGACAGGGGAATCTGGCTACACCTTC. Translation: CASRAGTGESGYTF.

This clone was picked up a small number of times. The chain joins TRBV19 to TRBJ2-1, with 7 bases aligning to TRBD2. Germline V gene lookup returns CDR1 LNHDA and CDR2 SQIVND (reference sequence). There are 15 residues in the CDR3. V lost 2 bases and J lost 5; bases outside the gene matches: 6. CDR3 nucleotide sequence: TGTGCCAGTAGTATAAGGACTAGGGGAAACAATGAGCAGTTCTTC. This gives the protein CASSIRTRGNNEQFF.

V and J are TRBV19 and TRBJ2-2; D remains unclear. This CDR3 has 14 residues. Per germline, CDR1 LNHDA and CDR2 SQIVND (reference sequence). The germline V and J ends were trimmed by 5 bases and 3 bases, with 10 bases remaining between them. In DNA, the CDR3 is TGTGCCAGTAGTTATAACAGAGACACCGGGGAGCTGTTTTTT. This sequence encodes CASSYNRDTGELFF.

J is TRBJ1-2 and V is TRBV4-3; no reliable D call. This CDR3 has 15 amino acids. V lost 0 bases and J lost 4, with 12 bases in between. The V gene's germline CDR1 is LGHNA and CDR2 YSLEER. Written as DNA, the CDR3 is TGCGCCAGCAGCCAAGATAGCACGGCCACCTATGGCTACACCTTC. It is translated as CASSQDSTATYGYTF.

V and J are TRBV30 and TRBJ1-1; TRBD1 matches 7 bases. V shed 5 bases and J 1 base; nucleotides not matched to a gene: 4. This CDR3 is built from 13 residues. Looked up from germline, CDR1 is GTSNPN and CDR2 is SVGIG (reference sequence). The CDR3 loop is CAWERQGNTEAFF. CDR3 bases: TGTGCCTGGGAAAGACAGGGGAACACTGAAGCTTTCTTT.

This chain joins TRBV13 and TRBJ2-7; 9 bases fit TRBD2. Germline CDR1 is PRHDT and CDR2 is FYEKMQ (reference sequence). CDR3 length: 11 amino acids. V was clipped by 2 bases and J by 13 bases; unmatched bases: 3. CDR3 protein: CASSLHGTSYF. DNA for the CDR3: TGTGCCAGCAGCTTACATGGGACTAGCTACTTC.

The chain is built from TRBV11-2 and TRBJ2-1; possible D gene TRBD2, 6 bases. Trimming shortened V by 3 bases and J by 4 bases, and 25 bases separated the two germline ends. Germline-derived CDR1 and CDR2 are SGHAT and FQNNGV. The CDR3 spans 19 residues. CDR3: CASSFQGRLVSSAYNEQFF. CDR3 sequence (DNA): TGTGCCAGCAGCTTTCAGGGCCGGCTCGTGTCTAGCGCGTACAATGAGCAGTTCTTC.

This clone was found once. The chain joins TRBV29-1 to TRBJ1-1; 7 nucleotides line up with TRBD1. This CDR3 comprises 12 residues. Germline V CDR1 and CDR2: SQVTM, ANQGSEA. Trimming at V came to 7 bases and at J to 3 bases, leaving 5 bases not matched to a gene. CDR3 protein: CSGRTGDTEAFF. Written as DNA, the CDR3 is TGCAGCGGGAGGACAGGAGACACTGAAGCTTTCTTT.

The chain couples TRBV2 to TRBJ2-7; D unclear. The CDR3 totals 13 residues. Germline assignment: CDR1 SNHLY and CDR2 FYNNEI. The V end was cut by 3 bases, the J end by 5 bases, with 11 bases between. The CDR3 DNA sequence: TGTGCCAGCAGTGAGGGTCGACTCAACGAGCAGTACTTC. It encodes CASSEGRLNEQYF.

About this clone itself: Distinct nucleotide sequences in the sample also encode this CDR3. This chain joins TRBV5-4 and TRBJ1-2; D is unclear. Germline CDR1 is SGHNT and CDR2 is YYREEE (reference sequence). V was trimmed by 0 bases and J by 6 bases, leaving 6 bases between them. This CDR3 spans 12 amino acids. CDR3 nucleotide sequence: TGTGCCAGCAGCTTGGACTCGGATGGCTACACCTTC. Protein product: CASSLDSDGYTF.

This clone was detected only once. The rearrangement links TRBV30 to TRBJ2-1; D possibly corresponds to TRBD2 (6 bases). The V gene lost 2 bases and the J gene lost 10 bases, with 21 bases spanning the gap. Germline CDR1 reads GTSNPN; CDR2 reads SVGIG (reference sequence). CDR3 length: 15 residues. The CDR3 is CAWSIGMGLADEQFF. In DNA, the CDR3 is TGTGCCTGGAGTATAGGTATGGGACTCGCTGACGAGCAGTTCTTC.

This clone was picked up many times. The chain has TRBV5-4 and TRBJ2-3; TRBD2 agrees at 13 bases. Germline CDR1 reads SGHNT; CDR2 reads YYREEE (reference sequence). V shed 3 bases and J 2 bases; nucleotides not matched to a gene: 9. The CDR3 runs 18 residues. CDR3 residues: CASSWGGLAGLNTDTQYF. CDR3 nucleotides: TGTGCCAGCAGCTGGGGGGGACTAGCGGGACTGAACACAGATACGCAGTATTTT.

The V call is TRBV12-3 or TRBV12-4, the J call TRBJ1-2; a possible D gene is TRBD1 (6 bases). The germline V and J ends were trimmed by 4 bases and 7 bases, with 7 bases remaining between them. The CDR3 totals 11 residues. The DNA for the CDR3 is TGTGCCAGCAGTTACAGGGTTGGCTACACCTTC. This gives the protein CASSYRVGYTF.

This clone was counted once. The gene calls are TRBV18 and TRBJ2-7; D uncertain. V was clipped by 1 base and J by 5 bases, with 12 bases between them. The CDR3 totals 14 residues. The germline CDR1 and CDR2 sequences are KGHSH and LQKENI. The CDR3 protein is CASSPLAPPNEQYF. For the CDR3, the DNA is TGTGCCAGCTCACCACTTGCCCCGCCTAACGAGCAGTACTTC.

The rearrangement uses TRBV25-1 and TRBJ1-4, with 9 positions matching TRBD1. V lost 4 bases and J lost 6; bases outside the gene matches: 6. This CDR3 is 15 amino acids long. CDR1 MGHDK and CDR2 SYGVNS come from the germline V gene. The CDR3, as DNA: TGTGCCAGCAGTGTCGACGGGACAGGGTATGAAAAACTGTTTTTT. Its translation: CASSVDGTGYEKLFF.

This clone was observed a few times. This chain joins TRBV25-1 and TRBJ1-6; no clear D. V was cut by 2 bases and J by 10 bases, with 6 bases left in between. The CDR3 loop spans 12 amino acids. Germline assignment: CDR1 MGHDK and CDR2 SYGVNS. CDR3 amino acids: CASSEGRSPLHF. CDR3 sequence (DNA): TGTGCCAGCAGTGAAGGTCGGTCACCCCTCCACTTT.

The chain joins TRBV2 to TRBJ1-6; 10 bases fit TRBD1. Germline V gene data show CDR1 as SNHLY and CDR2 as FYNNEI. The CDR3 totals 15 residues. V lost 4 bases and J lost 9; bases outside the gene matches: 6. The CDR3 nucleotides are TGTGCCAGCAGTGGGACGGGACAGGGGATTTCACCCCTCCACTTT. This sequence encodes CASSGTGQGISPLHF.

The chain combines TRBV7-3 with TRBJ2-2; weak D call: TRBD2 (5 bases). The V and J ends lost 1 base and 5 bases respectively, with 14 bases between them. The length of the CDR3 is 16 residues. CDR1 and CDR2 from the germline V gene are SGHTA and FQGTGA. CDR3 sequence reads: CASSLKASTQTGELFF. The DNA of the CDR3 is TGTGCCAGCAGCTTAAAGGCTAGCACTCAAACCGGGGAGCTGTTTTTT.

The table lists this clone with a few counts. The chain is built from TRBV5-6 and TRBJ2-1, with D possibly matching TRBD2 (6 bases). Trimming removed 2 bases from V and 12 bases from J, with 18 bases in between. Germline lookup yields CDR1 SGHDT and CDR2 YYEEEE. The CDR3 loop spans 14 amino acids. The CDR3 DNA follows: TGTGCCAGCAGCTTCTGGAATCGGCGGGACCGGCAGTTCTTC. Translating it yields CASSFWNRRDRQFF. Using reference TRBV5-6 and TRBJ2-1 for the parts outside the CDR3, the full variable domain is DAGVTQSPTHLIKTRGQQVTLRCSPKSGHDTVSWYQQALGQGPQFIFQYYEEEERQRGNFPDRFSGHQFPNYSSELNVNALLLGDSALYLCASSFWNRRDRQFFGPGTRLTVL.

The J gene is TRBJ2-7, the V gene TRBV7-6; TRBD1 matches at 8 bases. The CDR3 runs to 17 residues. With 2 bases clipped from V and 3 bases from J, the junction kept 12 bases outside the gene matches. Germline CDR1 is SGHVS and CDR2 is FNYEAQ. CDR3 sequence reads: CASSLHPPGQDHYEQYF. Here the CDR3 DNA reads TGTGCCAGCAGCTTACATCCTCCGGGACAGGACCACTACGAGCAGTACTTC.

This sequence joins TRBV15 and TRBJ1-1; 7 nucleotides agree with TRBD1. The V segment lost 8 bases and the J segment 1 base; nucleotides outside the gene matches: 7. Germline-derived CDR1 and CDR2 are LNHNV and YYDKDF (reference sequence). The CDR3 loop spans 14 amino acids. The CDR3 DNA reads TGTGCCACCTACGCCGGGACAGCGAACACTGAAGCTTTCTTT. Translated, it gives CATYAGTANTEAFF.

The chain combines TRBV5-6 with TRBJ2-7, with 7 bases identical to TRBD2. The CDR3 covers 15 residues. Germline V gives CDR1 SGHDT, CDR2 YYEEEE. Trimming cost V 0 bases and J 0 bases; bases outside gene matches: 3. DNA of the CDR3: TGTGCCAGCAGCTTGGAAGGCGGGAGCTCCTACGAGCAGTACTTC. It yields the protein CASSLEGGSSYEQYF.

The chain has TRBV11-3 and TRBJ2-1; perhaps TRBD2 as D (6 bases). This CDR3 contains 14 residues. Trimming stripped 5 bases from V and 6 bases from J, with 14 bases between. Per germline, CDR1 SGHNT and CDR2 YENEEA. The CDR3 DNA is TGTGCCAGCAGCCCCGGAGGGCTGTTCAATGAGCAGTTCTTC. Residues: CASSPGGLFNEQFF.

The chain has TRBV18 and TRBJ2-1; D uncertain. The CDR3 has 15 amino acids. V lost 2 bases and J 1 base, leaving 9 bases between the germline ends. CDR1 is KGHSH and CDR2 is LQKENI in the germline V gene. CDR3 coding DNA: TGTGCCAGCTCACCAAGCCAAATTTCCTACAATGAGCAGTTCTTC. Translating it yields CASSPSQISYNEQFF.

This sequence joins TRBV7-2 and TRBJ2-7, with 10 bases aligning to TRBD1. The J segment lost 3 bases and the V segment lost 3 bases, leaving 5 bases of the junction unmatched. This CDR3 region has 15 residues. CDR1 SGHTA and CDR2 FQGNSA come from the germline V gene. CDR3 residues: CASSLRGTGDYEQYF. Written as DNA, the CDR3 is TGTGCCAGCAGCTTGAGGGGGACAGGGGACTACGAGCAGTACTTC.